The 31 T cell receptor beta chains in this list originate from one sample, sequenced in a study of identical twins. In TCRdb, the 5' RACE reads were re-called with MiXCR into one record per CDR3 protein. Seen here are approximately 550,000 distinct CDR3 sequences, around 22% observed once, and the top ten hold roughly 0.5%. These same records also appear under a second study, on yellow fever vaccine responses in identical twins.

The specimen was CD4+ T cells sorted from blood. These receptors came from a woman between 18 and 29 years old in good health.

There are a few counts of this clonotype. This chain links TRBV5-1 with TRBJ2-7, with D possibly matching TRBD2 (6 bases). There are 15 residues in the CDR3. CDR1 and CDR2 from the germline V gene are SGHRS and YFSETQ. V was shortened by 5 bases and J by 0 bases, with 15 bases between the two germline ends. Here the CDR3 reads CASRASGPSSYEQYF. The DNA of the CDR3 is TGCGCCAGCAGGGCCAGCGGGCCGAGCTCCTACGAGCAGTACTTC.

The rearrangement links TRBV13 to TRBJ2-1; 14 bases are a match to TRBD2. J was trimmed by 12 bases and V by 4 bases; bases with no gene match: 26. Germline V gene lookup returns CDR1 PRHDT and CDR2 FYEKMQ (reference sequence). This CDR3 contains 21 residues. CDR3 DNA sequence: TGTGCCAGCAGCTATGACCCATTAAAACAACGGGTCGGACTAGCGGGAGGTGGGCAGTTCTTC. As protein: CASSYDPLKQRVGLAGGGQFF.

This clonotype was found a few times. V gene TRBV6-1 combines with J gene TRBJ2-2, with 10 bases fitting TRBD2. Germline V gene data show CDR1 as MNHNS and CDR2 as SASEGT. The CDR3 has 15 residues. V shed 7 bases and J 10 bases; nucleotides not matched to a gene: 12. This chain's CDR3 is CASTPTSGNVEELFF. Here the CDR3 DNA reads TGTGCCAGCACCCCAACTAGCGGGAACGTTGAGGAGCTGTTTTTT.

The V call is TRBV18, the J call TRBJ2-1; D is undetermined. This CDR3 spans 14 amino acids. From germline, CDR1 is KGHSH and CDR2 LQKENI. Trimming left V 0 bases short and J 7 bases short, with 10 bases between. The CDR3 loop is CASSPPVGSNEQFF. In DNA form, the CDR3 reads TGTGCCAGCTCACCACCAGTCGGCTCGAATGAGCAGTTCTTC.

The sample holds a few counts of this clonotype. V usage is TRBV12-3 or TRBV12-4 and J usage is TRBJ1-2, with D possibly being TRBD1 (6 bases). V was cut by 6 bases and J by 5 bases, with 13 bases left in between. The length of the CDR3 is 13 residues. CDR3 coding DNA: TGTGCCAGCAGCCCGGGACAAGCGTATGGCTACACCTTC. It is translated as CASSPGQAYGYTF.

The CDR3 protein is CASSTNGTSGFSSYEQYV. The CDR3 DNA is TGTGCCAGCAGCACAAATGGGACATCTGGCTTCTCCTCCTACGAGCAGTACGTC. The gene calls are TRBV21-1 and TRBJ2-7; TRBD1, the table's D call, was not compared with the DNA. TRBV21-1 is a pseudogene segment. CDR3 length: 18 residues.

The chain joins TRBV2 to TRBJ2-3, with TRBD2 matching 7 bases. This CDR3 comprises 15 residues. V lost 4 bases to trimming and J lost 9 bases; unmatched junction nucleotides: 13. The germline V gene encodes CDR1 SNHLY and CDR2 FYNNEI. The DNA for the CDR3 is TGTGCCAGCAGTGTCCCGGCGCCCCCCGGGGGGACGCAGTATTTT. Amino acid sequence: CASSVPAPPGGTQYF.

The chain combines TRBV3-1 with TRBJ2-5; no definite D call. CDR3 length: 15 residues. V gave up 4 bases and J gave up 1 base, with 13 bases separating them. CDR1 and CDR2 from the germline V gene are LGHDT and YNNKEL (reference sequence). Written as DNA, the CDR3 is TGTGCCAGCAGCCCTAATTCGCCTCTCCAAGAGACCCAGTACTTC. Its protein product is CASSPNSPLQETQYF.

The genes are TRBV6-5 and TRBJ2-5, with 14 bases identical to TRBD2. The V and J ends lost 2 bases and 4 bases, in that order; junction bases with no gene match: 6. The germline CDR1 and CDR2 sequences are MNHEY and SVGAGI. The CDR3 consists of 17 residues. The CDR3 nucleotides read TGTGCCAGCAGTTACGGGACTAGCGGGAGCGGGGTAGAGACCCAGTACTTC. It is translated as CASSYGTSGSGVETQYF.

This sequence joins TRBV6-1 and TRBJ2-2; D ambiguous. Trimming cost V 7 bases and J 3 bases, with 12 bases left between them. Per germline, CDR1 MNHNS and CDR2 SASEGT. The CDR3 spans 14 residues. CDR3 sequence: CASNRIDYTGELFF. CDR3 nucleotides: TGTGCCAGCAATCGGATTGACTACACCGGGGAGCTGTTTTTT.

J is TRBJ2-7 and V is TRBV7-3; TRBD2 matches at 9 bases. Unmatched junction bases numbered 17, after V lost 7 bases and J lost 7 bases. CDR3 size: 16 residues. The germline gives CDR1 SGHTA, CDR2 FQGTGA. The CDR3 spells CASKPLGASGIYEQYF. CDR3 DNA sequence: TGTGCCAGCAAACCCCTCGGGGCTAGCGGGATTTATGAGCAGTACTTC.

The gene calls are TRBV9 and TRBJ1-6; tentative D call: TRBD1 (5 bases). Trimming shortened V by 0 bases and J by 13 bases, and 17 bases separated the two germline ends. Germline V gene lookup returns CDR1 SGDLS and CDR2 YYNGEE. The length of the CDR3 is 15 residues. The CDR3 coding sequence is TGTGCCAGCAGCGTAGCTCCGTCCGGGGACCATCCCCTCCACTTT. This encodes CASSVAPSGDHPLHF. The full variable domain, rest sourced from reference TRBV9 and TRBJ1-6, is DSGVTQTPKHLITATGQRVTLRCSPRSGDLSVYWYQQSLDQGLQFLIQYYNGEERAKGNILERFSAQQFPDLHSELNLSSLELGDSALYFCASSVAPSGDHPLHFGNGTRLTVT.

The chain is built from TRBV7-2 and TRBJ2-4; perhaps D is TRBD1 or TRBD2 (5 bases each). The V end lost 5 bases, the J end lost 3 bases, and 14 bases lay between the germline ends. CDR1 is SGHTA and CDR2 is FQGNSA in the germline V gene. This CDR3 has 15 amino acids. The CDR3 protein is CASSRTNGGKNIQYF. The CDR3 nucleotides read TGTGCCAGCAGCCGGACCAATGGGGGCAAAAACATTCAGTACTTC. The full variable domain, its missing parts supplied by reference TRBV7-2 and TRBJ2-4, is GAGVSQSPSNKVTEKGKDVELRCDPISGHTALYWYRQSLGQGLEFLIYFQGNSAPDKSGLPSDRFSAERTGGSVSTLTIQRTQQEDSAVYLCASSRTNGGKNIQYFGAGTRLSVL.

This rearrangement joins TRBV24-1 to TRBJ2-1; TRBD2 is a possible D gene (6 bases). This CDR3 is built from 14 residues. Trimming removed 6 bases at V and 6 bases at J, with 14 bases between. Germline values: CDR1 KGHDR, CDR2 SFDVKD. In DNA form, the CDR3 reads TGTGCCACCAGTCCAGGGAGGATTTCCAATGAGCAGTTCTTC. It specifies CATSPGRISNEQFF.

This sequence joins TRBV7-6 and TRBJ2-7; D tentatively reads TRBD1 or TRBD2 (5 bases each). The V gene's germline CDR1 is SGHVS and CDR2 FNYEAQ. Trimming removed 2 bases from V and 2 bases from J, with 10 bases in between. This CDR3 spans 14 amino acids. The CDR3 DNA reads TGTGCCAGCAGCTTAAGGGTGGGACCCTACGAGCAGTACTTC. Protein: CASSLRVGPYEQYF.

This clonotype was recorded a few times. The chain carries TRBV5-1 and TRBJ1-1; no clear D. Germline V gene data show CDR1 as SGHRS and CDR2 as YFSETQ. Trimming shortened V by 0 bases and J by 0 bases, and 15 bases separated the two germline ends. The CDR3 is made up of 17 amino acids. In DNA, the CDR3 is TGCGCCAGCAGCTTGGGATCTTTTGACACGATGAACACTGAAGCTTTCTTT. Its translation: CASSLGSFDTMNTEAFF.

This clonotype was counted between two and nine times. This chain links TRBV3-1 with TRBJ1-2, with D uncertain. Between the trimmed V and J ends, which lost 0 bases and 14 bases, there was a span of 13 bases. Germline V CDR1 and CDR2: LGHDT, YNNKEL (reference sequence). The CDR3 loop spans 12 amino acids. CDR3 sequence reads: CASSQDLGIATF. Here the CDR3 DNA reads TGTGCCAGCAGCCAAGATCTGGGGATTGCGACCTTC.

The V call is TRBV20-1, the J call TRBJ2-1, with D perhaps TRBD1 or TRBD2 (5 bases each). The CDR3 is 14 amino acids. The V and J ends lost 3 bases and 5 bases respectively, with 14 bases between them. CDR1 DFQATT and CDR2 SNEGSKA come from the germline V gene (reference sequence). CDR3 residues: CSASGGPPHNEQFF. The CDR3 DNA is TGCAGTGCTAGTGGGGGTCCGCCACACAATGAGCAGTTCTTC.

This clonotype was counted only a few times. The CDR3 loop is CASSLARGHGEQFF. The CDR3 DNA reads TGTGCCAGCAGCTTAGCGAGGGGGCATGGTGAGCAGTTCTTC. This chain uses TRBV7-7 with TRBJ2-1; TRBD1 agrees at 7 bases. V shed 0 bases and J 9 bases; nucleotides not matched to a gene: 5. The germline gives CDR1 SSHAT, CDR2 FNYEAQ (reference sequence). The CDR3 runs 14 residues.

This chain uses TRBV7-8 with TRBJ2-1, with D uncertain. The CDR3 totals 14 residues. Looked up from germline, CDR1 is SGHVS and CDR2 is FQNEAQ. V was clipped by 0 bases and J by 6 bases, with 9 bases between them. Here the CDR3 DNA reads TGTGCCAGCAGCTTAGCGGGCAGCCTCAATGAGCAGTTCTTC. As protein: CASSLAGSLNEQFF.

This clonotype was seen a handful of times. The chain uses TRBV20-1 and TRBJ2-1; the match to TRBD2 covers 7 bases. The germline gives CDR1 DFQATT, CDR2 SNEGSKA (reference sequence). The CDR3 totals 14 residues. With V trimmed by 6 bases and J by 10 bases, 15 bases remained unmatched. CDR3 in amino acids: CSAPRTGGGWEQFF. CDR3 nucleotides: TGCAGTGCCCCACGGACTGGGGGGGGGTGGGAGCAGTTCTTC.

This clonotype has just a few counts. The chain is built from TRBV3-1 and TRBJ1-2; perhaps TRBD1 as D (5 bases). The CDR3 runs to 12 residues. Germline assignment: CDR1 LGHDT and CDR2 YNNKEL (reference sequence). The ends were cut back, 4 bases at V and 9 bases at J, with 12 bases in the middle. The CDR3 nucleotides are TGTGCCAGCAGCCCCACGGGGGAAAGCTACACCTTC. Translation: CASSPTGESYTF.

CDR3 residues: CASSFVGRVGSPLHF. DNA for the CDR3: TGTGCCAGCAGTTTCGTCGGCAGGGTCGGTTCACCCCTCCACTTT. The rearrangement links TRBV27 to TRBJ1-6; maybe TRBD1 (5 bases). Germline values: CDR1 MNHEY, CDR2 SMNVEV (reference sequence). The ends were cut back, 3 bases at V and 9 bases at J, with 15 bases in the middle. The CDR3 has 15 residues.

This clonotype was seen a few times. The chain links TRBV10-3 to TRBJ2-1; 8 bases fit TRBD1. V lost 2 bases, J lost 9 bases, and 12 bases stayed unmatched. Germline V gives CDR1 ENHRY, CDR2 SYGVKD. CDR3 length: 16 amino acids. CDR3 residues: CAISEALVDRGGEQFF. The CDR3 DNA sequence: TGTGCCATCAGTGAGGCCCTCGTTGACAGGGGAGGTGAGCAGTTCTTC.

This clonotype was seen more than once but under ten times. The genes are TRBV6-5 and TRBJ2-7, with TRBD1 as a possible D gene (6 bases). CDR3 length equals 12 residues. V lost 7 bases to trimming and J lost 5 bases, with 12 bases between them. CDR1 and CDR2 (germline): MNHEY, SVGAGI. DNA of the CDR3: TGTGCCAGCAAACGGACAGAAAACGAGCAGTACTTC. Translated, it gives CASKRTENEQYF.

The chain recombines TRBV29-1 with TRBJ2-1; D may be TRBD2 (5 bases). The CDR3 loop spans 16 amino acids. V was pared by 1 base and J by 5 bases, with 18 bases between. From germline, CDR1 is SQVTM and CDR2 ANQGSEA. CDR3 in amino acids: CSVEVGKRVSDNEQFF. The CDR3 DNA reads TGCAGCGTTGAAGTGGGGAAGAGGGTTTCGGACAATGAGCAGTTCTTC.

This clonotype was seen at least ten times. The rearrangement links TRBV3-1 to TRBJ1-2; no clear D gene. V was pared by 3 bases and J by 2 bases, with 13 bases between. Germline V gene data show CDR1 as LGHDT and CDR2 as YNNKEL (reference sequence). The CDR3 sequence is 15 residues long. CDR3 sequence (DNA): TGTGCCAGCAGCCACTACAGAAGTTCAAACTATGGCTACACCTTC. This codes for CASSHYRSSNYGYTF.

V gene TRBV24-1 combines with J gene TRBJ2-1, with a tentative D call TRBD2 (6 bases). The CDR3 covers 16 residues. Trimming took off 4 bases at V and 2 bases at J, with 14 bases between the two ends. Germline V gene lookup returns CDR1 KGHDR and CDR2 SFDVKD. The CDR3 DNA reads as TGTGCCACCAGTGAGCCCGGGACTCACCCCTACAATGAGCAGTTCTTC. Its translation: CATSEPGTHPYNEQFF.

The rearrangement joins TRBV2 to TRBJ2-7, with 7 nucleotides matching TRBD2. J gave up 0 bases and V 5 bases, and 4 bases lay outside the gene matches. CDR3 length: 14 residues. Germline CDR1 reads SNHLY; CDR2 reads FYNNEI. CDR3 amino acids: CASSWSSGSYEQYF. The CDR3 region has the DNA TGTGCCAGCAGTTGGTCTAGCGGCTCCTACGAGCAGTACTTC.

The chain is built from TRBV10-1 and TRBJ2-5; D possibly corresponds to TRBD2 (6 bases). This CDR3 has 14 amino acids. V lost 3 bases and J lost 1, with 9 bases in between. Germline V gene lookup returns CDR1 WNHNN and CDR2 SYGVQD (reference sequence). The CDR3 DNA reads as TGCGCCAGCAGTGATTTGCGGGGCCAAGAGACCCAGTACTTC. It encodes CASSDLRGQETQYF.

This clonotype turned up a few times. The gene calls are TRBV5-1 and TRBJ1-3; D is uncertain. Germline V gene data show CDR1 as SGHRS and CDR2 as YFSETQ. The CDR3 extends over 15 amino acids. The germline V and J ends were trimmed by 0 bases and 4 bases, with 11 bases remaining between them. The CDR3 loop is CASSLEGSGGNTIYF. The CDR3 nucleotides read TGCGCCAGCAGCTTGGAAGGTTCGGGAGGAAACACCATATATTTT.